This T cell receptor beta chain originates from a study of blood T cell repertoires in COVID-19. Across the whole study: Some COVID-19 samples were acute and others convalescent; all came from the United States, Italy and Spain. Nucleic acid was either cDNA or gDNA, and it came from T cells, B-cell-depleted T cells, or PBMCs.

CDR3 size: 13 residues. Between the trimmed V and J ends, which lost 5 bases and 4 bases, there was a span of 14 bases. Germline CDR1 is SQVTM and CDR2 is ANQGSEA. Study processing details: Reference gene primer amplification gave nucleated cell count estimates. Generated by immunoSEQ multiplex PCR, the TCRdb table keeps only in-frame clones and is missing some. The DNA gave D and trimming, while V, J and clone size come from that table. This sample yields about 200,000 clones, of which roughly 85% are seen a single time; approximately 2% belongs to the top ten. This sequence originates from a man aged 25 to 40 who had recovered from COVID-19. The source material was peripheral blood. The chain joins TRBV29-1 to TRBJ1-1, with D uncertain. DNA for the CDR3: TGCAGCGTTTTAGGGTCACGGGGCACTGAAGCTTTCTTT. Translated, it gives CSVLGSRGTEAFF.